The next 20 T cell receptor beta chains were all read from a single sample in a study of cytomegalovirus exposure and HLA in healthy donors. The PCR was carried out with 60 Vbeta primers and 13 Jbeta primers. Sequencing used immunoSEQ multiplex PCR; TCRdb keeps in-frame clones, though not all of them. The table shows about 190,000 clones, with around 87% occurring only once. The sample consisted of PBMCs. The receptors stem from a man aged 30 to 39 in good health and CMV-seronegative.

The sample holds one count of this clone. The rearrangement links TRBV7-2 to TRBJ2-2; a possible D gene is TRBD2 (5 bases). Germline V gene lookup returns CDR1 SGHTA and CDR2 FQGNSA. CDR3 length equals 14 residues. V was pared by 2 bases and J by 7 bases, with 11 bases between. The CDR3 loop reads CASSLSAEYGELFF. The CDR3 DNA reads TGTGCCAGCAGCTTATCAGCGGAGTACGGGGAGCTGTTTTTT.

CDR3 loop: CASGGLAGGRETQYF. The CDR3 region has the DNA TGTGCCTCCGGGGGACTAGCGGGAGGGAGGGAGACCCAGTACTTC. The V call is TRBV2, the J call TRBJ2-5, with 16 bases aligning to TRBD2. Germline V gene data show CDR1 as SNHLY and CDR2 as FYNNEI. There are 15 residues in the CDR3. The V and J ends lost 11 bases and 5 bases, in that order; junction bases with no gene match: 8.

This clone has only one observation. The gene calls are TRBV7-2 and TRBJ2-2; D might be TRBD2 (5 bases). CDR3 length equals 14 residues. V was pared by 7 bases and J by 4 bases, with 13 bases between. Germline lookup yields CDR1 SGHTA and CDR2 FQGNSA. This CDR3 is CASNLAGVTGELFF. The CDR3 DNA reads TGTGCCAGCAATCTAGCTGGGGTCACCGGGGAGCTGTTTTTT. Using reference TRBV7-2 and TRBJ2-2 for the parts outside the CDR3, the full variable domain is GAGVSQSPSNKVTEKGKDVELRCDPISGHTALYWYRQSLGQGLEFLIYFQGNSAPDKSGLPSDRFSAERTGGSVSTLTIQRTQQEDSAVYLCASNLAGVTGELFFGEGSRLTVL.

This chain uses TRBV2 with TRBJ1-5; no firm D call. Germline loops: CDR1 SNHLY, CDR2 FYNNEI. V dropped 4 bases and J dropped 9 bases, with 16 bases sitting between them. This CDR3 has 14 amino acids. In nucleotides, the CDR3 is TGTGCCAGCAGTGCAATGGGTGCCCGGGGGCCCCAGCATTTT. Residues: CASSAMGARGPQHF.

J is TRBJ2-1 and V is TRBV2; tentatively, D is TRBD2 (7 bases). Trimming removed 5 bases from V and 7 bases from J, with 21 bases in between. The CDR3 totals 16 residues. CDR1 is SNHLY and CDR2 is FYNNEI in the germline V gene. As DNA, the CDR3 is TGTGCCAGCAGTCAAACGGGGGGCGCGATGCGGAATGAGCAGTTCTTC. The encoded protein is CASSQTGGAMRNEQFF. The variable domain in full, completed from reference TRBV2 and TRBJ2-1, reads EPEVTQTPSHQVTQMGQEVILRCVPISNHLYFYWYRQILGQKVEFLVSFYNNEISEKSEIFDDQFSVERPDGSNFTLKIRSTKLEDSAMYFCASSQTGGAMRNEQFFGPGTRLTVL.

The chain combines TRBV29-1 with TRBJ2-7; 7 nucleotides agree with TRBD2. The CDR3 sequence is 12 residues long. CDR1 SQVTM and CDR2 ANQGSEA come from the germline V gene. Trimming at V came to 4 bases and at J to 5 bases, leaving 5 bases not matched to a gene. CDR3 coding DNA: TGCAGCGTTGTGGCGGGAGTCGACGAGCAGTACTTC. This encodes CSVVAGVDEQYF.

This chain links TRBV5-1 with TRBJ2-1, with 9 bases that match TRBD1. CDR3 length: 13 residues. Germline-derived CDR1 and CDR2 are SGHRS and YFSETQ. V shed 3 bases, J shed 9 bases, and the junction held 4 bases outside the gene matches. CDR3 residues: CASSWGQGGEQFF. The CDR3 nucleotides are TGCGCCAGCAGCTGGGGACAGGGCGGTGAGCAGTTCTTC.

The CDR3, as DNA: TGTGCCAGCAGTACTCACGGTTACGAGCAGTACTTC. Translated, it gives CASSTHGYEQYF. The chain carries TRBV27 and TRBJ2-7, with unresolved D. Germline CDR1 is MNHEY and CDR2 is SMNVEV (reference sequence). CDR3 size: 12 residues. V gave up 5 bases and J gave up 4 bases, with 9 bases separating them.

The chain has TRBV28 and TRBJ2-7; 10 bases agree with TRBD1. V shed 4 bases, J shed 4 bases, and the junction held 7 bases outside the gene matches. Germline lookup yields CDR1 MDHEN and CDR2 SYDVKM. The CDR3 has 15 amino acids. For the CDR3, the DNA is TGTGCCAGCAGTTCGCTGGGGACAGGGGAATACGAGCAGTACTTC. Its protein product is CASSSLGTGEYEQYF.

The CDR3, as DNA: TGTGCCATCAGGGCCGCGGGCGGATCCTACGAGCAGTACTTC. Its translation is CAIRAAGGSYEQYF. The rearrangement links TRBV10-3 to TRBJ2-7, with D tentatively TRBD2 (5 bases). The CDR3 is made up of 14 amino acids. Germline V gene data show CDR1 as ENHRY and CDR2 as SYGVKD. V was trimmed by 6 bases and J by 1 base, leaving 13 bases between them.

The chain employs TRBV5-1 and TRBJ2-1, with unresolved D. V shed 0 bases and J shed 9 bases, with 16 bases lying between them. CDR3 size: 15 residues. Germline assignment: CDR1 SGHRS and CDR2 YFSETQ. The CDR3 spells CASSLVQMEFGEQFF. As DNA, the CDR3 is TGCGCCAGCAGCTTGGTTCAGATGGAGTTTGGTGAGCAGTTCTTC.

The gene calls are TRBV6-5 and TRBJ2-1, with a weak D call TRBD2 (5 bases). The CDR3 totals 11 residues. Looked up from germline, CDR1 is MNHEY and CDR2 is SVGAGI. Trimming cost V 11 bases and J 3 bases, with 8 bases left between them. DNA for the CDR3: TGTGCCTCCCGGGACTACAATGAGCAGTTCTTC. Translated: CASRDYNEQFF.

This clone was observed a single time. The rearrangement joins TRBV11-2 to TRBJ1-2, with D uncertain. The CDR3 runs to 13 residues. Germline assignment: CDR1 SGHAT and CDR2 FQNNGV. V was pared by 5 bases and J by 8 bases, with 15 bases between. CDR3 nucleotide sequence: TGTGCCAGCAGCCTGGACTTTGACGGGGGCTACACCTTC. Translating gives CASSLDFDGGYTF. The full variable domain, in which reference TRBV11-2 and TRBJ1-2 provide the parts outside the CDR3, is EAGVAQSPRYKIIEKRQSVAFWCNPISGHATLYWYQQILGQGPKLLIQFQNNGVVDDSQLPKDRFSAERLKGVDSTLKIQPAKLEDSAVYLCASSLDFDGGYTFGSGTRLTVV.

The rearrangement joins TRBV5-4 to TRBJ1-2; D is ambiguous. Germline V gives CDR1 SGHNT, CDR2 YYREEE (reference sequence). The CDR3 is made up of 15 amino acids. Trimming shortened V by 0 bases and J by 8 bases, and 17 bases separated the two germline ends. The CDR3 loop reads CASSLGSSKERGYTF. CDR3 in DNA: TGTGCCAGCAGCTTGGGGTCCTCTAAGGAGAGGGGCTACACCTTC.

The rearrangement links TRBV2 to TRBJ2-7; a possible D gene is TRBD1 (6 bases). The CDR3 consists of 13 residues. Trimming pared 7 bases from V and 3 bases from J, leaving 13 bases between. CDR1 and CDR2 (germline): SNHLY, FYNNEI. The CDR3 is CASTKSDSYEQYF. CDR3 DNA sequence: TGTGCCAGCACCAAGTCGGACAGCTACGAGCAGTACTTC.

The chain joins TRBV5-8 to TRBJ1-2; TRBD1 aligns across 7 bases. The CDR3 runs 13 residues. The germline CDR1 and CDR2 sequences are SGHTS and YDEGEE. V shed 4 bases, J shed 4 bases, and the junction held 4 bases outside the gene matches. In DNA form, the CDR3 reads TGTGCCAGCAGCGGGCGACAGGGCTATGGCTACACCTTC. Protein product: CASSGRQGYGYTF. Full variable domain (remainder filled in from reference TRBV5-8 and TRBJ1-2): EAGVTQSPTHLIKTRGQQATLRCSPISGHTSVYWYQQALGLGLQFLLWYDEGEERNRGNFPPRFSGRQFPNYSSELNVNALELEDSALYLCASSGRQGYGYTFGSGTRLTVV.

The chain uses TRBV18 and TRBJ1-4; D not resolved. Trimming left V 0 bases short and J 0 bases short, with 8 bases between. This CDR3 spans 16 amino acids. Germline V CDR1 and CDR2: KGHSH, LQKENI. CDR3 DNA sequence: TGTGCCAGCTCACCACCATCGCGAACAACTAATGAAAAACTGTTTTTT. It encodes CASSPPSRTTNEKLFF.

The chain couples TRBV19 to TRBJ1-1, with TRBD1 as a possible D gene (6 bases). This CDR3 has 14 amino acids. Trimming took off 7 bases at V and 4 bases at J, with 16 bases between the two ends. CDR1 LNHDA and CDR2 SQIVND come from the germline V gene (reference sequence). The CDR3 region is CASTPGQGPTEAFF. CDR3 in DNA: TGTGCCAGTACCCCAGGGCAGGGGCCCACTGAAGCTTTCTTT. Based on the CDR3 plus reference TRBV19 and TRBJ1-1, the full variable domain is DGGITQSPKYLFRKEGQNVTLSCEQNLNHDAMYWYRQDPGQGLRLIYYSQIVNDFQKGDIAEGYSVSREKKESFPLTVTSAQKNPTAFYLCASTPGQGPTEAFFGQGTRLTVV.

This chain connects TRBV5-1 to TRBJ2-7; 7 bases are a match to TRBD1. With V trimmed by 6 bases and J by 0 bases, 6 bases remained unmatched. This CDR3 spans 14 amino acids. Germline CDR1 is SGHRS and CDR2 is YFSETQ. The CDR3 spells CASNTGTVSYEQYF. CDR3 nucleotides: TGCGCCAGCAACACCGGGACAGTCTCCTACGAGCAGTACTTC.

The chain employs TRBV28 and TRBJ2-3, with 13 bases fitting TRBD2. Germline V gene lookup returns CDR1 MDHEN and CDR2 SYDVKM. There are 18 residues in the CDR3. The V gene end was trimmed by 3 bases and the J gene end by 3 bases; junction bases not matched to a gene: 9. The CDR3 nucleotides read TGTGCCAGCAGTTTGGGGGTCGGACTAGCGGGAGTAACAGATACGCAGTATTTT. This translates into CASSLGVGLAGVTDTQYF.